This TCR beta chain was retrieved from a study of radiotherapy plus CTLA-4 blockade in lung cancer. TCRdb's table, derived via immunoSEQ multiplex PCR, lists solely in-frame clones and lacks some. The sample gives around 85,000 clones, 70% to 90% of which show up once; approximately 1.9% is in the top ten. Germline loops: CDR1 SEHNR, CDR2 FQNEAQ (reference sequence). This CDR3 has 12 residues. Trimming took 5 bases from V and 7 from J, leaving 9 bases between them. Sample: peripheral blood, taken from a patient treated with radiotherapy plus ipilimumab. The chain couples TRBV7-9 to TRBJ1-5, with D unresolved. The sequence came from a human donor with non-small cell lung cancer who had a partial response to radiotherapy plus ipilimumab. The CDR3 bases are TGTGCCAGCAGCCGCGGAGGGCAGCCCCAGCATTTT. This gives the protein CASSRGGQPQHF.